Listed here are 13 T cell receptor beta chains from one sample, sequenced in a study of cytomegalovirus exposure and HLA in healthy donors. Researchers ran the PCR with 60 Vbeta and 13 Jbeta primers. Assay used: immunoSEQ multiplex PCR; TCRdb lists only in-frame clones, some missing. The table includes more than 85,000 clones, 79% detected once. The sequencing sample was made of PBMCs. All receptors come from a female donor in good health and CMV-seropositive.

The chain joins TRBV6-1 to TRBJ2-7; TRBD1 matches 10 bases. Germline CDR1 reads MNHNS; CDR2 reads SASEGT. V lost 5 bases, J lost 4 bases, and 8 bases stayed unmatched. The CDR3 totals 15 residues. The CDR3 is CASSSPGQGLYEQYF. CDR3 DNA sequence: TGTGCCAGCAGTTCCCCGGGACAGGGGCTATACGAGCAGTACTTC.

V gene TRBV5-4 combines with J gene TRBJ2-5, with TRBD1 matching 8 bases. CDR1 and CDR2 (germline): SGHNT, YYREEE (reference sequence). J gave up 5 bases and V 6 bases, and 9 bases lay outside the gene matches. CDR3 size: 14 residues. CDR3 loop: CASTLGQGRETQYF. CDR3 in DNA: TGTGCCAGCACCCTAGGACAGGGAAGGGAGACCCAGTACTTC.

The gene calls are TRBV19 and TRBJ2-3; 9 positions agree with TRBD1. The germline CDR1 and CDR2 sequences are LNHDA and SQIVND (reference sequence). After removal of 4 bases from V and 1 base from J, the junction contained 0 bases not matched to a gene. The CDR3 runs 14 residues. The CDR3 region has the DNA TGTGCCAGTAGTAGACAGGGGGGCACAGATACGCAGTATTTT. Its translation is CASSRQGGTDTQYF.

As concerns this clone: Other DNA variants within this sample encode the same CDR3. The rearrangement links TRBV18 to TRBJ2-7, with a weak D call TRBD1 (5 bases). This CDR3 spans 12 amino acids. The V gene's germline CDR1 is KGHSH and CDR2 LQKENI. V lost 4 bases and J lost 5, with 9 bases in between. DNA for the CDR3: TGTGCCAGCTCACTTGACAGAGACGAGCAGTACTTC. Its protein product is CASSLDRDEQYF.

V usage is TRBV6-6 and J usage is TRBJ2-3; tentatively, D is TRBD2 (6 bases). CDR1 and CDR2 (germline): MNHNY, SVGAGI (reference sequence). Between the trimmed V and J ends, which lost 6 bases and 0 bases, there was a span of 10 bases. This CDR3 is 14 amino acids long. This chain's CDR3 is CASREGTSTDTQYF. Written as DNA, the CDR3 is TGTGCCAGCAGGGAGGGAACTAGCACAGATACGCAGTATTTT.

CDR3: CASSRTSAHEQYF. The CDR3 nucleotides read TGTGCCAGCAGTCGGACTAGCGCTCACGAGCAGTACTTC. The V gene is TRBV6-1, the J gene TRBJ2-7; 9 bases line up with TRBD2. This CDR3 contains 13 residues. Trimming cost V 5 bases and J 5 bases; bases outside gene matches: 4. Looked up from germline, CDR1 is MNHNS and CDR2 is SASEGT.

The chain combines TRBV7-9 with TRBJ2-3; D not resolved. V was pared by 2 bases and J by 3 bases, with 18 bases between. Germline-derived CDR1 and CDR2 are SEHNR and FQNEAQ (reference sequence). The CDR3 totals 17 residues. The DNA of the CDR3 is TGTGCCAGCAGCTTAACGAAGGAGCGCCTGAGAACAGATACGCAGTATTTT. Translated: CASSLTKERLRTDTQYF.

The chain uses TRBV5-1 and TRBJ1-2; D remains unclear. The germline V and J ends were trimmed by 0 bases and 8 bases, with 20 bases remaining between them. The CDR3 has 16 residues. Germline V gene sequence: CDR1 SGHRS, CDR2 YFSETQ. The CDR3 spells CASSLEGLGRAGGYTF. For the CDR3, the DNA is TGCGCCAGCAGCTTGGAAGGTCTGGGGAGGGCAGGAGGCTACACCTTC.

This clone was recorded once. The J gene is TRBJ2-7, the V gene TRBV10-2; 7 positions agree with TRBD2. Germline trimming cut 7 bases from V and 2 bases from J; bases unmatched to any gene: 8. Germline V gives CDR1 WSHSY, CDR2 SAAADI. CDR3 length: 14 residues. CDR3 sequence: CASMASGTTYEQYF. Written as DNA, the CDR3 is TGCGCCAGCATGGCTAGCGGTACGACCTACGAGCAGTACTTC.

This chain uses TRBV4-3 with TRBJ1-5; 9 nucleotides agree with TRBD1. The germline gives CDR1 LGHNA, CDR2 YSLEER. The V gene end was trimmed by 1 base and the J gene end by 6 bases; junction bases not matched to a gene: 4. CDR3 length: 15 residues. In DNA, the CDR3 is TGCGCCAGCAGCCAAGGGACAGGGGACGGTCAGCCCCAGCATTTT. This translates into CASSQGTGDGQPQHF.

With respect to this clone: One end of the junction varies from germline; a read error may be responsible. V usage is TRBV13 and J usage is TRBJ2-4; TRBD2 aligns across 13 bases. Germline CDR1 is PRHDT and CDR2 is FYEKMQ (reference sequence). CDR3 length: 20 residues. In DNA, the CDR3 is TGTGCCAGCAGCCTAACCACTAGCGGGAGGGCGCCCCTAGCCAAAAACAGTCAGTACTTC. Its protein is CASSLTTSGRAPLAKNSQYF.

The gene calls are TRBV11-2 and TRBJ2-7; 12 positions match TRBD2. Germline V gene lookup returns CDR1 SGHAT and CDR2 FQNNGV. The CDR3 runs 16 residues. J was trimmed by 6 bases and V by 6 bases; bases with no gene match: 12. In DNA form, the CDR3 reads TGTGCCAGCAGAAGTCCCACTAGCGGGGGGCCCTCCGAGCAGTACTTC. This gives the protein CASRSPTSGGPSEQYF.

The V and J genes are TRBV4-2 and TRBJ2-3; D uncertain. Germline assignment: CDR1 LGHNA and CDR2 YNFKEQ. V was shortened by 2 bases and J by 2 bases, with 2 bases between the two germline ends. CDR3 size: 12 residues. CDR3 in DNA: TGTGCCAGCAGCCAACTCACAGATACGCAGTATTTT. Its protein product is CASSQLTDTQYF.